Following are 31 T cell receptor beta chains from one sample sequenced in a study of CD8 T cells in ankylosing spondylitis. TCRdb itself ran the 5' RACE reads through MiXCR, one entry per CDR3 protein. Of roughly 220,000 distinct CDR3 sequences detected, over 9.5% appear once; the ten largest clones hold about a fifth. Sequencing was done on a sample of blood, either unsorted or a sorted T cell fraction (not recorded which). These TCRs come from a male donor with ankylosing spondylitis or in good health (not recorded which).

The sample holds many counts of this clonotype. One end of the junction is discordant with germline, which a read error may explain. The chain's CDR3 is CASSLAQGGTYEQYF. The CDR3 nucleotides read TGTGCTAGCAGCTTAGCGCAGGGGGGGACCTACGAGCAGTACTTC. The chain has TRBV7-7 and TRBJ2-7; the D gene could be TRBD1 or TRBD2 (7 bases each). CDR1 is SSHAT and CDR2 is FNYEAQ in the germline V gene (reference sequence). This CDR3 has 15 amino acids.

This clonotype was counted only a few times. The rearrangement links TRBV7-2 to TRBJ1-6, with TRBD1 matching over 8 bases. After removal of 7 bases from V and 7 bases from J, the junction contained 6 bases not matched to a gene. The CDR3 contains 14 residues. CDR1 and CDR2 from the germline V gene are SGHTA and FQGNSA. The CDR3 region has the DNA TGTGCCAGCACCCGGACAGGGCAAAATTCACCCCTCCACTTT. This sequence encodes CASTRTGQNSPLHF.

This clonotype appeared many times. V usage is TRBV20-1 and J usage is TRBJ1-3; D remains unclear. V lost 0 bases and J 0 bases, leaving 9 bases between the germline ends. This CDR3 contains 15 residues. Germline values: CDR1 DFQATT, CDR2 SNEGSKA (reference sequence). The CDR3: CSARDPARSGNTIYF. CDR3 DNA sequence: TGCAGTGCTAGAGATCCGGCCCGCTCTGGAAACACCATATATTTT.

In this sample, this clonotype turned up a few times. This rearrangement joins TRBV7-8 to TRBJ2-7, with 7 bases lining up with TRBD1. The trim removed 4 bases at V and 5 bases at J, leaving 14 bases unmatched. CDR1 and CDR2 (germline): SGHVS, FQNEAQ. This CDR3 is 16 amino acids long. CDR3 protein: CASSSPRDSSINEQYF. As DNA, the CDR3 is TGTGCCAGCAGCTCACCTAGGGACAGCTCCATCAACGAGCAGTACTTC.

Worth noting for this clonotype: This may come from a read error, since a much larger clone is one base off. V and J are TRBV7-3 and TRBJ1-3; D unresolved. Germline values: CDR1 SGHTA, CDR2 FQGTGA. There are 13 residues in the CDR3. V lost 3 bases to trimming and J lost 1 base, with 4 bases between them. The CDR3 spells CASSFESGNTIYF. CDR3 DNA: TGTGCCAGCAGCTTCGAATCTGGAAACACCATATATTTT.

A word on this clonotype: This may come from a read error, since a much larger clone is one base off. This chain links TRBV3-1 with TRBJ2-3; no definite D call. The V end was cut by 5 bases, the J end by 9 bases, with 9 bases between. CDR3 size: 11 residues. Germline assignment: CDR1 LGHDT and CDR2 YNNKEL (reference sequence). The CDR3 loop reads CASSTRRTQYF. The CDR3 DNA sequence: TGTGCCAGCAGCACCCGAAGGACGCAGTATTTT.

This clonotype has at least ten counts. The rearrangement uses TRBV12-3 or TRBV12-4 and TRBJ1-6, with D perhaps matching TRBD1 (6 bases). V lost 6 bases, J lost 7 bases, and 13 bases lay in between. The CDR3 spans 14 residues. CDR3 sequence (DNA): TGTGCCAGCAGCCAGACAGGTCGCAATTCACCCCTCCACTTT. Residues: CASSQTGRNSPLHF.

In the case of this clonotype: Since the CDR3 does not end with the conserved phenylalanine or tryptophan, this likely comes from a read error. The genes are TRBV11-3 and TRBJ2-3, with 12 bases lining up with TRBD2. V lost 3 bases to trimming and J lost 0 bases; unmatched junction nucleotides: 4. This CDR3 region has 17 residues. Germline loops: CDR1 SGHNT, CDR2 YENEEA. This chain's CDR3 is CASSLRTSGTSTDTQYY. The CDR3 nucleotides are TGTGCCAGCAGCTTGAGGACTAGCGGGACAAGCACAGATACGCAGTATTAT.

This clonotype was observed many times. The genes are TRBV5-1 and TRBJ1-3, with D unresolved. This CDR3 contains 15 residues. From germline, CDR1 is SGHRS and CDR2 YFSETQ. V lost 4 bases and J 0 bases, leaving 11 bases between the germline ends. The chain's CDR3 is CASSPFGSSGNTIYF. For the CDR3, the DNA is TGCGCCAGCAGCCCCTTCGGGAGCTCTGGAAACACCATATATTTT.

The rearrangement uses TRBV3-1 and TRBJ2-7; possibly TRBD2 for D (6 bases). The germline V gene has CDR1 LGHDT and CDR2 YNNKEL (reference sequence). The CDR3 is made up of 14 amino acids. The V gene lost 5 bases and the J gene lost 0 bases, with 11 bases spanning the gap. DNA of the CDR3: TGTGCCAGCAGCAGAGACGGGGGCTCCTACGAGCAGTACTTC. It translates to CASSRDGGSYEQYF.

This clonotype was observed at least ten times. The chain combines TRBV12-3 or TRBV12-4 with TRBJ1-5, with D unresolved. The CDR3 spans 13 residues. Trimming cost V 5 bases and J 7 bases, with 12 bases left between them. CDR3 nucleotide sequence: TGTGCCAGCAGTCGAGGCCCCAACCAGCCCCAGCATTTT. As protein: CASSRGPNQPQHF.

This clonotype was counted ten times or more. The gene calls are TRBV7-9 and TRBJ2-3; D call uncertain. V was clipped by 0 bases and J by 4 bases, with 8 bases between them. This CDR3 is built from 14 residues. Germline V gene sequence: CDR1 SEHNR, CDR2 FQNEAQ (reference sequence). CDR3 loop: CASSLAGFADTQYF. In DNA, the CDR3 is TGTGCCAGCAGCTTAGCGGGGTTCGCAGATACGCAGTATTTT.

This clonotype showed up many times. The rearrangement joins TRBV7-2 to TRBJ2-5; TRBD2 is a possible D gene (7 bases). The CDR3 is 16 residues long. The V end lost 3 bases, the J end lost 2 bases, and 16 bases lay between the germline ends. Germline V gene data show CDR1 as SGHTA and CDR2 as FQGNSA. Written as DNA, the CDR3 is TGTGCCAGCAGCTTGGGGGGGCTGGGTCCGCAAGAGACCCAGTACTTC. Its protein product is CASSLGGLGPQETQYF. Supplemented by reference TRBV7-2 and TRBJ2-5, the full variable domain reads GAGVSQSPSNKVTEKGKDVELRCDPISGHTALYWYRQSLGQGLEFLIYFQGNSAPDKSGLPSDRFSAERTGGSVSTLTIQRTQQEDSAVYLCASSLGGLGPQETQYFGPGTRLLVL.

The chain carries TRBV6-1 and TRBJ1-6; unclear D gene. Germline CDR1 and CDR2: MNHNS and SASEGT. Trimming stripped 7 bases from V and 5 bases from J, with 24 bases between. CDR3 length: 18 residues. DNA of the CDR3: TGTGCCAGCACTGATTTTATTAGCTCCCCGGCAGATAATTCACCCCTCCACTTT. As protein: CASTDFISSPADNSPLHF.

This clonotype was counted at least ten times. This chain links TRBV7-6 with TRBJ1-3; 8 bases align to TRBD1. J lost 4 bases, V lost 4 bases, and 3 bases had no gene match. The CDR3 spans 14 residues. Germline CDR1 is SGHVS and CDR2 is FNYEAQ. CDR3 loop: CASSSQGVGNTIYF. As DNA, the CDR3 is TGTGCCAGCAGCTCACAGGGGGTAGGAAACACCATATATTTT. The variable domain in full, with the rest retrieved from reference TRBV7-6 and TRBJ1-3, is GAGVSQSPRYKVTKRGQDVALRCDPISGHVSLYWYRQALGQGPEFLTYFNYEAQQDKSGLPNDRFSAERPEGSISTLTIQRTEQRDSAMYRCASSSQGVGNTIYFGEGSWLTVV.

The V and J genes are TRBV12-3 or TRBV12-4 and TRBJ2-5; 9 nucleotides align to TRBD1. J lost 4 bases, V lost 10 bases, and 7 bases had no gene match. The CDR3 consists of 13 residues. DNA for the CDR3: TGTGCCACCGCGCCGACAGGGGGAGAGACCCAGTACTTC. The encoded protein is CATAPTGGETQYF.

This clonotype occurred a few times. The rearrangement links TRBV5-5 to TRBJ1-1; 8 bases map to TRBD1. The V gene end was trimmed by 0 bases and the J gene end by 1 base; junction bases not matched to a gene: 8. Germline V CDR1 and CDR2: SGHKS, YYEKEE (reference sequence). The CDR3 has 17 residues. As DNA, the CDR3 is TGTGCCAGCAGCTTGGCCGGACAGGGAAGCGGGAACACTGAAGCTTTCTTT. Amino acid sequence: CASSLAGQGSGNTEAFF. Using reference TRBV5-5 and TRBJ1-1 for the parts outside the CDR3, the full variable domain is DAGVTQSPTHLIKTRGQQVTLRCSPISGHKSVSWYQQVLGQGPQFIFQYYEKEERGRGNFPDRFSARQFPNYSSELNVNALLLGDSALYLCASSLAGQGSGNTEAFFGQGTRLTVV.

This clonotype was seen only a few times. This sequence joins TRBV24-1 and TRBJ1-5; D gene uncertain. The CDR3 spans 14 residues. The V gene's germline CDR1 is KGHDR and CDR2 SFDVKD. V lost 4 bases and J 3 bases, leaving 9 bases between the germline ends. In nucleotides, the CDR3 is TGTGCCACCAGTGAACGAGACAACAATCAGCCCCAGCATTTT. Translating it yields CATSERDNNQPQHF.

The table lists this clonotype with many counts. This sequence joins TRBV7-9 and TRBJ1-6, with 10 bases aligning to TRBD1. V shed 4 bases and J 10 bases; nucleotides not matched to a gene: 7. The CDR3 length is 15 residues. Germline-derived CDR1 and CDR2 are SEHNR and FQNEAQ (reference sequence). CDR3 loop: CASSWGQGRGSPLHF. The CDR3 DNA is TGTGCCAGCAGCTGGGGACAGGGGAGAGGATCACCCCTCCACTTT.

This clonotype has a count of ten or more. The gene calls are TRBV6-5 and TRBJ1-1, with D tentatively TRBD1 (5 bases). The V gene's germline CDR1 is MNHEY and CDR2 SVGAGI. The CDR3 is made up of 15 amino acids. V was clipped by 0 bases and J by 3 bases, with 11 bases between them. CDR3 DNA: TGTGCCAGCAGTTACTCGTTCAGGGTGGACACTGAAGCTTTCTTT. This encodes CASSYSFRVDTEAFF.

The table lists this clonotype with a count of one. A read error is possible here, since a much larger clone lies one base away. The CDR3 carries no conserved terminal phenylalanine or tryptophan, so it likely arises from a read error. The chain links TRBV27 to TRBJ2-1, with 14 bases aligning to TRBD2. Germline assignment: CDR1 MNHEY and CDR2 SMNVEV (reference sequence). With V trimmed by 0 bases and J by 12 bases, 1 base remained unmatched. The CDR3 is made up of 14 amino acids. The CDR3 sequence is CASSLSGLAGGQFS. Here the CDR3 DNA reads TGTGCCAGCAGTTTATCCGGACTAGCGGGGGGGCAGTTCTCC.

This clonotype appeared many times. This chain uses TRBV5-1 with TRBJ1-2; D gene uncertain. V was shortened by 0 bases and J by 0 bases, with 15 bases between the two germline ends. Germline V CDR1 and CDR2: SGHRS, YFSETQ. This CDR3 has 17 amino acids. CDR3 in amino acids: CASSLGPLGSSNYGYTF. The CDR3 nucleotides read TGCGCCAGCAGCTTGGGACCCTTAGGGTCTTCTAACTATGGCTACACCTTC.

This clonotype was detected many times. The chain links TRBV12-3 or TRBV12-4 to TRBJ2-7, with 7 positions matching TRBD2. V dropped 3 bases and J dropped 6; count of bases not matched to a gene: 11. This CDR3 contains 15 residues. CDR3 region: CASSLQAGVGREQYF. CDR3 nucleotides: TGTGCCAGCAGTTTGCAGGCGGGGGTGGGTCGCGAGCAGTACTTC.

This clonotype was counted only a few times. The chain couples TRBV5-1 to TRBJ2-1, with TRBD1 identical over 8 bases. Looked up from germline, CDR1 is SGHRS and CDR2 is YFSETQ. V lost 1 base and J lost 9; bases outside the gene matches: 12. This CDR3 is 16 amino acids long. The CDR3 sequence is CASSLLSDRGTSEQFF. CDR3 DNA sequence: TGCGCCAGCAGCTTGTTATCAGACAGGGGAACATCTGAGCAGTTCTTC.

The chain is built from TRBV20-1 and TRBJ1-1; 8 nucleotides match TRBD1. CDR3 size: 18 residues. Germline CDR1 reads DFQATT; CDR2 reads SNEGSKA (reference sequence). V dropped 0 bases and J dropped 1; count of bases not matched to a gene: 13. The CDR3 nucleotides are TGCAGTGCTAGAGAGGGCCCAGGGGGCGCGAGTCAGAACACTGAAGCTTTCTTT. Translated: CSAREGPGGASQNTEAFF.

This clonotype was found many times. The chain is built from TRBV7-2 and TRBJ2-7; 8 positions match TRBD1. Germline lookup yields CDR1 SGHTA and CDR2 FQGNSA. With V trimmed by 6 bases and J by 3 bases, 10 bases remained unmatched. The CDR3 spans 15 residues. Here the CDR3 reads CASRTTGQADYEQYF. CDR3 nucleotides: TGTGCCAGCAGGACTACGGGACAGGCAGACTACGAGCAGTACTTC.

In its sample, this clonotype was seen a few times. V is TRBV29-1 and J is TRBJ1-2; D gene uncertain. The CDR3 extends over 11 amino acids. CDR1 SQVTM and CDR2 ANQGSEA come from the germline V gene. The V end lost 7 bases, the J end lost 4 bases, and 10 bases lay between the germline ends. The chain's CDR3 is CSDVYGYGYTF. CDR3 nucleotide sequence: TGCAGCGATGTGTACGGCTATGGCTACACCTTC.

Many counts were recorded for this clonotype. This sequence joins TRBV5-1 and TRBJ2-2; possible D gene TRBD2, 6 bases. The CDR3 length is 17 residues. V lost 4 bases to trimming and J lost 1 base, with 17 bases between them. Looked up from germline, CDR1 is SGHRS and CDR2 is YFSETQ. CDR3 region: CASSPGTGVKNTGELFF. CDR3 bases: TGCGCCAGCAGCCCCGGGACTGGGGTGAAGAACACCGGGGAGCTGTTTTTT.

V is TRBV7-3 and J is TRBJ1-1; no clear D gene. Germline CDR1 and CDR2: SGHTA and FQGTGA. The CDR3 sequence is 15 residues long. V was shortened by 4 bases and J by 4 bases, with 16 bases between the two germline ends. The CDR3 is CASSSQGLTGTEAFF. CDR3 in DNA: TGTGCCAGCAGCTCACAAGGGTTAACGGGCACTGAAGCTTTCTTT.

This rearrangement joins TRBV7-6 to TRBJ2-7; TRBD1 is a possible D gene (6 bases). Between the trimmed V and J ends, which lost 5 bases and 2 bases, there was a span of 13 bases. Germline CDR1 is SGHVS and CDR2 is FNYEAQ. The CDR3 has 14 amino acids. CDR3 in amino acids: CASSPRDTAYEQYF. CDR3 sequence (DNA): TGTGCCAGCAGCCCCAGGGACACCGCCTACGAGCAGTACTTC.

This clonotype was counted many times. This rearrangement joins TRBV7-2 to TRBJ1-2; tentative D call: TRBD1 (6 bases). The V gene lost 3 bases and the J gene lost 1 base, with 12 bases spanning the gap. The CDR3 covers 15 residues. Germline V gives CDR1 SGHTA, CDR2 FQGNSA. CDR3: CASSFLGANNYGYTF. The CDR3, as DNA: TGTGCCAGCAGCTTCCTGGGGGCAAATAACTATGGCTACACCTTC. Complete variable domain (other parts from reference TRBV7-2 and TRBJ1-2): GAGVSQSPSNKVTEKGKDVELRCDPISGHTALYWYRQSLGQGLEFLIYFQGNSAPDKSGLPSDRFSAERTGGSVSTLTIQRTQQEDSAVYLCASSFLGANNYGYTFGSGTRLTVV.